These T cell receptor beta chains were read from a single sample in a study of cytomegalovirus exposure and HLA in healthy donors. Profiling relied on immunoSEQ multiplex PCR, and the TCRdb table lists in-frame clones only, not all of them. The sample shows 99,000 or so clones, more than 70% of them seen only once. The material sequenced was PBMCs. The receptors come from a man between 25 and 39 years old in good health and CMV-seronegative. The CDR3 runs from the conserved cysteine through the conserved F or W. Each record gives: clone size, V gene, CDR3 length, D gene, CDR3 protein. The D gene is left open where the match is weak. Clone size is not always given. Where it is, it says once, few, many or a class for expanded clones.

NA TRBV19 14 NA CASSIRDYNQPQHF
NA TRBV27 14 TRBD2 CASSFTGERGEQYF
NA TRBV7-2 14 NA CASSQQGTAYEQYF
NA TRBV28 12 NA CASSLSQGVPFF
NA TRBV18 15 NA CASSSGTVANYGYTF
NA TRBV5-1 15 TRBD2 CASSLKAGGPGEQYF
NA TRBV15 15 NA CATAARINSGNTIYF
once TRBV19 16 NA CASTLKGGNSGNTIYF
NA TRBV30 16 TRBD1 CAWGTGGAMVGNTIYF
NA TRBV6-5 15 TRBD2 CASSYSRLAENEQYF
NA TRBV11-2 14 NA CASSFPGQIYGYTF
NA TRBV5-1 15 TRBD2 CASSLVAGDTDTQYF
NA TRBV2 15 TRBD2 CASSLRASGGDTQYF
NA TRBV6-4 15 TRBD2 CASSQEDERGHEQFF
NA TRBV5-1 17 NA CASSLAPGVSTGNTIYF
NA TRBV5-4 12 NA CASSLRGYEQYF
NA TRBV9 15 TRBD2 CASSVESGGFWEQYF
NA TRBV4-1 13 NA CASSHRKGEPQHF
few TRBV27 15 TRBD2 CASRPPGLAPYEQYF
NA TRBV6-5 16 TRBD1 CASSYSGHDRGYEQYF
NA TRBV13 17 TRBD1 CASSLGTGQGTNSPLHF
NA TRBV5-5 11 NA CASSLYTEAFF
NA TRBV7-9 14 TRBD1 CASSLLGTGDGYTF
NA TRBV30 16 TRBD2 CAWSVQAGPRGETQYF
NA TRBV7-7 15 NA CASSLAGGNTGELFF
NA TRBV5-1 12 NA CASSFQGSGYTF